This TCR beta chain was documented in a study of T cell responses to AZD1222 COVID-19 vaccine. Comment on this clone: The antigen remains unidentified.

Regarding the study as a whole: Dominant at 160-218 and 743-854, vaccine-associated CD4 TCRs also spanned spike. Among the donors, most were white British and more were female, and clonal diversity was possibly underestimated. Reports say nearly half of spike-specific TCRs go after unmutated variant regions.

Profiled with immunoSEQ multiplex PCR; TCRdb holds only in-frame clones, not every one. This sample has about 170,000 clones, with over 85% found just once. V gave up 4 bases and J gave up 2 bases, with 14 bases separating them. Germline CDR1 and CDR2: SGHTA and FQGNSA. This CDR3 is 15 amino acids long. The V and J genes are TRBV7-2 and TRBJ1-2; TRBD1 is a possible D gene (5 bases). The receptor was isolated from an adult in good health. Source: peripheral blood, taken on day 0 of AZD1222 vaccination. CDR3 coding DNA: TGTGCCAGCAGCTCCTGGGACGGAAGCAACTATGGCTACACCTTC. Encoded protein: CASSSWDGSNYGYTF.